The clone carrying this T cell receptor beta chain was recorded at least ten times. What it recognizes is unknown. The CDR3 goes on 3 residues after the read ends, and that part is filled in from the germline J gene. The CDR3 sequence is 14 residues long. Looked up from germline, CDR1 is MNHNS and CDR2 is SASEGT. This record comes from a study of T cell clonality in common variable immunodeficiency. Study results and caveats: Compared with healthy controls, CVID subjects showed increased TCRbeta clonality, mostly in about a third.

Using immunoSEQ multiplex PCR, the repertoire was profiled, and TCRdb retains in-frame clones only, with some absent. The sample contains about 42,000 clones, none of them singletons. What was sequenced was peripheral blood mononuclear cells. The chain carries TRBV6-1 and TRBJ1-2; 8 bases fit TRBD1. The receptor was derived from a person aged 18 to 69 in good health. CDR3 bases read: TGTGCCAGCAGTGAATCCCGGACAGGGAGAGGC. As protein: CASSESRTGRG. The full CDR3 is CASSESRTGRGYTF.